The entry below gives a single TCR beta chain sequence along with its context. Its antigen is still unknown. These data come from a study of T cell responses to AZD1222 COVID-19 vaccine. Profiling relied on immunoSEQ multiplex PCR, and the TCRdb table lists in-frame clones only, not all of them. There are approximately 100,000 clones in the sample; over 75% occur only once, and 20% lies in the top ten. CDR3 length equals 14 residues. Trimming cost V 4 bases and J 4 bases, with 13 bases left between them. Germline CDR1 SNHLY, CDR2 FYNNEI. General study findings and limits: In the spike-specific TCR repertoire, nearly half reportedly target unmutated variant regions.

The receptor was isolated from an adult in good health. The J gene is TRBJ1-2, the V gene TRBV2; D remains ambiguous. The sample was peripheral blood, taken on day 0 of AZD1222 vaccination. DNA of the CDR3: TGTGCCAGCAGTGGACAAGGACTGATCTATGGCTACACCTTC. It specifies CASSGQGLIYGYTF.